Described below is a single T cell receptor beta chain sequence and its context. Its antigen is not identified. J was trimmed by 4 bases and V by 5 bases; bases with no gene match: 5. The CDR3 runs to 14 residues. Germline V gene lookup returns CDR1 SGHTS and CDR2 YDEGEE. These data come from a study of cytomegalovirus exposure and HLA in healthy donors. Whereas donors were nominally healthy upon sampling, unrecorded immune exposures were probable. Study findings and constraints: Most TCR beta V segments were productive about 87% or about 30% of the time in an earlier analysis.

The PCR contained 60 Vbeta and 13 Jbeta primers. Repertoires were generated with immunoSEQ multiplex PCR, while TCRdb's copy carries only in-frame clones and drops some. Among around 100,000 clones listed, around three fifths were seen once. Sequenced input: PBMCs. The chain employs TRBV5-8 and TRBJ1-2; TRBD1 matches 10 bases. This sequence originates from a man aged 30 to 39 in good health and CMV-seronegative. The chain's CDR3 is CASSPGQGPYGYTF. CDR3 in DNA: TGTGCCAGCAGTCCGGGACAGGGGCCCTATGGCTACACCTTC.